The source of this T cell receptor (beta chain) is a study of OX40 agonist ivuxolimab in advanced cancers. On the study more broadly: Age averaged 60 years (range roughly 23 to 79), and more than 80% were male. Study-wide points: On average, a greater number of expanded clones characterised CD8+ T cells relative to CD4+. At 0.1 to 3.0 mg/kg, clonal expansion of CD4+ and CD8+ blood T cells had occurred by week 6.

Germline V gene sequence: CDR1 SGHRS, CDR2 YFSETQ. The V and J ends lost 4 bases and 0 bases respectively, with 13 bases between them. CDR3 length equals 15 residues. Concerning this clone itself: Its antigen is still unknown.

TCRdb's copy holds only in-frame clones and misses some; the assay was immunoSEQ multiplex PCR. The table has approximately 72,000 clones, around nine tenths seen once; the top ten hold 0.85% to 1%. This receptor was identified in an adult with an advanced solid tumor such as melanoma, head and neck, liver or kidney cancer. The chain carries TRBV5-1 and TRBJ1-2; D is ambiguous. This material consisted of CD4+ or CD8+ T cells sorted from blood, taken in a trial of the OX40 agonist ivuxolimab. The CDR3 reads CASSGRAGSNYGYTF. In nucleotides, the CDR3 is TGCGCCAGCAGCGGGAGGGCAGGCTCTAACTATGGCTACACCTTC. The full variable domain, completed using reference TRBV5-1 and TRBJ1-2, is KAGVTQTPRYLIKTRGQQVTLSCSPISGHRSVSWYQQTPGQGLQFLFEYFSETQRNKGNFPGRFSGRQFSNSRSEMNVSTLELGDSALYLCASSGRAGSNYGYTFGSGTRLTVV.